This TCR beta chain was recovered during a study of T cells in Graves' hyperthyroidism and ophthalmopathy (dated by TCRdb to about 2019). With regard to the full study: Peripheral blood was collected at initial diagnosis, before any treatment. To identify distinguishing TCR V-J signatures, a discovery cohort of about 95 patients was used, comprising some 45 with Graves' ophthalmopathy and approximately 57 with stable Graves' hyperthyroidism. An independent validation cohort of 18 to 20 hyperthyroidism patients and about 15 patients who later progressed to ophthalmopathy tested prospective prediction of ophthalmopathy. The approximately 95 discovery patients were divided at random into training and test sets in a 7:3 ratio. Thyroid tissue and blood T-cell repertoires from roughly six Graves' hyperthyroidism patients were also compared in the study. Once sampling was done, hyperthyroidism patients were given methimazole at a starting dose of 30 mg daily, whereas ophthalmopathy patients were given high-dose intravenous methylprednisolone. The paper reports TCR Vbeta CDR3 sequencing of over 120 peripheral blood samples: 43 ophthalmopathy, approximately 74 hyperthyroidism and around 17 progressor patients.

General study outcomes and caveats: No statistical method was used to fix the sample size in advance, and group allocation was not hidden from the investigators. Blood samples also contained most of the expanded thyroid clonotypes (frequency above 0.001), which suggests that blood repertoires may reflect thyroid immune responses. A model built on a 13 V-J signature distinguished ophthalmopathy from stable hyperthyroidism, reaching around 90% sensitivity and approximately 83% specificity in cross-validation and 80%/75% in testing. In validation, the model predicted progression to ophthalmopathy with just under 71% sensitivity and 72% to 75% specificity, a median of roughly seven months before onset.

V is pared back by 1 base and J by 5 bases, with 14 bases lying between the germline termini. From its cysteine to its phenylalanine, the CDR3 spans 14 amino acids. Only the CDR3 portion is preserved as DNA: 42 bases, with reading frame beginning at the first base. Via the germline V gene (reference sequence), CDR1 is DFQATT and CDR2 SNEGSKA. In the ophthalmopathy patients, disease was moderately to severely active, with a Clinical Activity Score of 3 or more, a NOSPECS grade of 4 or more, and a duration of less than 3 months. Patients with uncontrolled infections, other autoimmune diseases, pregnancy or lactation were excluded. Diagnoses relied on clinical symptoms, serum thyroxine and TRAb, thyroid ultrasound and orbital computed tomography. PBMCs were separated from approximately 10 ml of fresh peripheral blood using Ficoll-Paque density gradient centrifugation. Trizol reagent was used to extract total RNA, and RNA quality was then checked on an Agilent 2100 Bioanalyzer.

TCR beta CDR3 regions were amplified from RNA transcripts. The TCR CDR3 was subjected to a first round of RT-PCR using the HTBI primer set and the Qiagen OneStep RT-PCR kit. A second multiplex PCR round built the libraries, followed by size selection and purification. Libraries were sequenced paired-end with 100 bp reads on an Illumina HiSeq2000. The original pipeline was this. SOAPnuke was used to process the raw data, throwing out any read that contained adapters or uncalled bases, had a mean Phred below 15, or lacked an exact constant-primer or identifier match. High-quality paired reads were merged using COPE v1.2.5, and each unique nucleotide sequence was defined as a clonotype. Clonotypes were aligned to IMGT TRBV, TRBD and TRBJ reference segments using MiTCR v1.1. Analysis was restricted to V-J combinations with a frequency above 0.0001, which covered about 99% of repertoires. A TCS score was defined as the ratio of F50 (clonal expansion) to E x V (chaos), with BLOSUM62-based TCRdist applied between CDR3 peptides within each V-J. Welch's t-statistics and random forest reduced 514 V-J features to 13, which were used in a naive Bayes classifier (R e1071). TCRdb reanalyzed the raw reads on its own, using fastp at Q25 for trimming and MiXCR for clone calling, and kept in-frame beta chains. Rows merge per CDR3 protein into single entries with the most common DNA and genes. The V and J calls and clone size are TCRdb's, not the authors'. This sample holds 250,000 to 350,000 distinct CDR3 sequences; approximately 15% were observed only once. In total, the top ten clones hold approximately 60% of the sample.

This clonotype turned up a few times. The antigen it recognizes is unknown. No qualities accompany the bases; no much larger clone lies one base away. The chain joins TRBV20-1 to TRBJ1-1, with the D gene too uncertain to name. Material: blood. The clonotype originates from a woman aged 60-75 years with Graves' ophthalmopathy. The nucleotide sequence is given as TGCAGTGCTAGAGGGGCCTCGACGGGGACTGAAGCTTTCTTT. It codes for CSARGASTGTEAFF.